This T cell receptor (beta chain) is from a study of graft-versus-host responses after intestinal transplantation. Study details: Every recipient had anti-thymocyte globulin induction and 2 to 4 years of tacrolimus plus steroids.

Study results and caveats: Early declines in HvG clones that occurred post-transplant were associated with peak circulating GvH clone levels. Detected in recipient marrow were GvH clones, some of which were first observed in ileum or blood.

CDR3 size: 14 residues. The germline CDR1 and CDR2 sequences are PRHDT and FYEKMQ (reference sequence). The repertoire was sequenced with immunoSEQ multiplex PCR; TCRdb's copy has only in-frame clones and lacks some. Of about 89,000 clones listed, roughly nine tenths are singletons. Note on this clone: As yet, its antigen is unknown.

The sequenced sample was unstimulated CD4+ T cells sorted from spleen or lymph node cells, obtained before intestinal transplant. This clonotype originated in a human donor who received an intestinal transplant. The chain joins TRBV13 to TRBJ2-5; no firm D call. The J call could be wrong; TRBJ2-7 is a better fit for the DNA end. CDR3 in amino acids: CASSFAQVSYEQYF. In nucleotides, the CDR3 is TGTGCCAGCAGCTTTGCCCAGGTTTCTTACGAGCAGTACTTC.